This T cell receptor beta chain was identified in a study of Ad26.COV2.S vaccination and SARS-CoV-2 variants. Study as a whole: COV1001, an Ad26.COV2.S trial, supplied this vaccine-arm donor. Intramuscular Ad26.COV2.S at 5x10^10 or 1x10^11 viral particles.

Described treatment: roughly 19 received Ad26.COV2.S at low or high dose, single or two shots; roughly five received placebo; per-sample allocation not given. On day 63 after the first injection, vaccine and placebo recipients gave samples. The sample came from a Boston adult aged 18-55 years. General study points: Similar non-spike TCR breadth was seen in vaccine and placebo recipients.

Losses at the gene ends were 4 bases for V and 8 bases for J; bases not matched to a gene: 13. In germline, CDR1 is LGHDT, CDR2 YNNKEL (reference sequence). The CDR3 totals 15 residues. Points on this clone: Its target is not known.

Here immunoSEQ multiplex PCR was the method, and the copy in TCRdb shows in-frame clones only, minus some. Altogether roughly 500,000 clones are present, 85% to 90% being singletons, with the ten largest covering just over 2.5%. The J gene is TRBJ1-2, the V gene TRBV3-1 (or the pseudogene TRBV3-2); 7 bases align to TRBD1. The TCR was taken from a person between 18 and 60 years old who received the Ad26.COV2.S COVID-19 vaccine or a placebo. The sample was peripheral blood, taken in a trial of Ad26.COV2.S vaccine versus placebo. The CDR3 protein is CASSLTDRESGGYTF. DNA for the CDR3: TGTGCCAGCAGCCTGACAGACAGGGAATCAGGAGGCTACACCTTC.